This T cell receptor beta chain emerged from a study of lymphopenia after photon versus proton radiotherapy. Regarding the study as a whole: After lymphocyte nadir, photon-treated repertoires showed oligoclonal expansion, especially CD8+ Temra. Survival link was tested only in deceased patients; proton benefit remains a possibility. Photon-treated patients lost naive T cells and TCR diversity; proton-treated stayed stable.

The method was immunoSEQ multiplex PCR; TCRdb's version includes in-frame clones alone and lacks a portion of them. The table records about 29,000 clones, roughly 89% of them present only once. In regard to this clone: The antigen is not known.

This specimen consisted of peripheral blood, obtained from a patient treated with proton-based radiotherapy. The sequence was obtained from a woman in her sixties with cholangiocarcinoma. Some clones in this sample may be carry-over from other donors' samples.

CDR3 DNA: TGTGCCAGCAGCTTGGTTGGAGGGAAAGATACGCAGTATTTT. Protein product: CASSLVGGKDTQYF. The chain has TRBV5-6 and TRBJ2-3; D is possibly TRBD2 (6 bases). This CDR3 region has 14 residues. Per the germline V gene, CDR1 is SGHDT and CDR2 is YYEEEE. Between the trimmed V and J ends, which lost 0 bases and 5 bases, there was a span of 10 bases.